Here is one TCR beta chain with its context. Its antigen is not identified. The data belong to a study of beta chain features in type 1 diabetes. General study results and limits: PCR might favor shorter templates, equally in patients and controls. Cells with high TCR expression could be over-represented when cDNA is sequenced.

Expressed TCRB transcripts got sequenced, as all isolated RNA was reverse transcribed. The table came from immunoSEQ multiplex PCR; TCRdb's copy has only in-frame clones and leaves some out. The sample carries hundreds of thousands of clones, around 12% recorded once. Trimming took 7 bases from V and 4 from J, leaving 19 bases between them. Germline-derived CDR1 and CDR2 are SGHRS and YFSETQ. There are 15 residues in the CDR3. Each sorted fraction was over 95% pure. What was sequenced was naive CD4+ T cells from blood. This rearrangement joins TRBV5-1 to TRBJ2-3; perhaps TRBD2 as D (6 bases). The origin of this receptor is a man aged 18-30 years in good health. The CDR3 region is CASSGGGVVPDTQYF. In nucleotides, the CDR3 is TGCGCCAGCTCCGGCGGAGGGGTAGTTCCAGATACGCAGTATTTT. The full variable domain, its missing parts supplied by reference TRBV5-1 and TRBJ2-3, is KAGVTQTPRYLIKTRGQQVTLSCSPISGHRSVSWYQQTPGQGLQFLFEYFSETQRNKGNFPGRFSGRQFSNSRSEMNVSTLELGDSALYLCASSGGGVVPDTQYFGPGTRLTVL.